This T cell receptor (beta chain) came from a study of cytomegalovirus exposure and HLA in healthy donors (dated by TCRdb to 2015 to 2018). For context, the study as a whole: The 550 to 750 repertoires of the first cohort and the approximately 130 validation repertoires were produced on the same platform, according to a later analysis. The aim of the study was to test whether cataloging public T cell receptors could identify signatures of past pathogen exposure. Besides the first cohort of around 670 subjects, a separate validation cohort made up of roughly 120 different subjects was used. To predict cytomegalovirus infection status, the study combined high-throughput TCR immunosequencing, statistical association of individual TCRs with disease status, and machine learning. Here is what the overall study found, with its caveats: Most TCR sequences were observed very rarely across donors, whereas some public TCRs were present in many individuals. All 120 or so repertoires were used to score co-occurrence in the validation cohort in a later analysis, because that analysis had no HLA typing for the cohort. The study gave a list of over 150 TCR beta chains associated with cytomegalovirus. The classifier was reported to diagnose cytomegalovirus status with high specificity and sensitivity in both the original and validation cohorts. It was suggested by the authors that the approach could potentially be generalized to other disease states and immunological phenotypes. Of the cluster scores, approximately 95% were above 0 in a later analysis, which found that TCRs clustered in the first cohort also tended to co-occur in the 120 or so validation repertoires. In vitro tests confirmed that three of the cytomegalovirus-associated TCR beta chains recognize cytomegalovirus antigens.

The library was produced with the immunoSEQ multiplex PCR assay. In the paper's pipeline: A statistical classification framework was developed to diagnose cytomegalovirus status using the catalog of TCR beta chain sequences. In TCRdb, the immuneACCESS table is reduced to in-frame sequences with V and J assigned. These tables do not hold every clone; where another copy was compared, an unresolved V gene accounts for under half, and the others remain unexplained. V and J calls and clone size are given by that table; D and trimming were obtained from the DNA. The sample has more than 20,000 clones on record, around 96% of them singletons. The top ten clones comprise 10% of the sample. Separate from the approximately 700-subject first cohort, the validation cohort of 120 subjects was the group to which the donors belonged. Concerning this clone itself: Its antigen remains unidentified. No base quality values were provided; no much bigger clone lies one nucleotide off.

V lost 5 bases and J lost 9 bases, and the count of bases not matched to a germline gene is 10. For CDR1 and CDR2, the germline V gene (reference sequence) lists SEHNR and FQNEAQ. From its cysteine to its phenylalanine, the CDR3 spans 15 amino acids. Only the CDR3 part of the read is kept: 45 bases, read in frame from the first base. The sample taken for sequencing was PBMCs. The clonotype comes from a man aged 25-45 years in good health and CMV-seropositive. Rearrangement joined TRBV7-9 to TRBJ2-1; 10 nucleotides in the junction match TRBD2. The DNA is TGTGCCAGCAGCCCTGGGGCTAGCGGGAGTAGTGAGCAGTTCTTC. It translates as CASSPGASGSSEQFF.